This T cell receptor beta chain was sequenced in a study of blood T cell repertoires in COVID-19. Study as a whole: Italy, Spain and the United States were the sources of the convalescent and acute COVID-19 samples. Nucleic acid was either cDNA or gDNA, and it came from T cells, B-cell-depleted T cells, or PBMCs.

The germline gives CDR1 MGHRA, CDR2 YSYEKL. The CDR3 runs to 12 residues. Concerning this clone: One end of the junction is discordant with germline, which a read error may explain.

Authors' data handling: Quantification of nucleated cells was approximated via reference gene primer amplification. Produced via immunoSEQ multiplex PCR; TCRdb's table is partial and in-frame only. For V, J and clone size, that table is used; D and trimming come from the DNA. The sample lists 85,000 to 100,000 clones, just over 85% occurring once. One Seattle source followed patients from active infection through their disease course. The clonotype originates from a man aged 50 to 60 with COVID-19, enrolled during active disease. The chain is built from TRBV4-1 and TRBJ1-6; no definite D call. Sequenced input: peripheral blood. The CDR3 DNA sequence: TGCGCCAGCAGCCAAACGACGGGAAGGCCACTCTTT. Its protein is CASSQTTGRPLF.